The 27 T cell receptor beta chains reported below all come from one sample, sequenced in a study of blood T cell repertoires in COVID-19. Method: immunoSEQ multiplex PCR; TCRdb's copy keeps in-frame clones and lacks some. Here the sample spans approximately 110,000 clones, around 85% being singletons. Material: peripheral blood. The receptor source for this set is a man aged 65 to 79 with active or convalescent COVID-19.

This rearrangement joins TRBV18 to TRBJ1-6, with 8 bases lining up with TRBD1. V lost 5 bases and J lost 5; bases outside the gene matches: 5. The V gene's germline CDR1 is KGHSH and CDR2 LQKENI. The CDR3 loop spans 15 amino acids. The CDR3 sequence: CASSESGQDNSPLHF. CDR3 nucleotides: TGTGCCAGCTCAGAATCGGGACAGGATAATTCACCCCTCCACTTT.

This chain's CDR3 is CASSDERTEDRENTEAFF. The CDR3, as DNA: TGCGCCAGCAGTGACGAACGTACTGAGGACAGGGAGAACACTGAAGCTTTCTTT. The chain joins TRBV10-1 to TRBJ1-1, with 8 bases that match TRBD1. Germline-derived CDR1 and CDR2 are WNHNN and SYGVQD (reference sequence). V shed 3 bases, J shed 1 base, and the junction held 13 bases outside the gene matches. CDR3 length equals 18 residues.

This clone was seen only once. The rearrangement joins TRBV6-5 to TRBJ2-3, with D perhaps matching TRBD1 (5 bases). Germline loops: CDR1 MNHEY, CDR2 SVGAGI. CDR3 length equals 15 residues. The ends were cut back, 9 bases at V and 2 bases at J, with 18 bases in the middle. The DNA of the CDR3 is TGTGCCAGTAAGACCCTGACAGTTACCACAGATACGCAGTATTTT. Its translation: CASKTLTVTTDTQYF.

Only one count was recorded for this clone. J is TRBJ1-2 and V is TRBV5-4, with 7 nucleotides matching TRBD1. The CDR3 sequence is 14 residues long. V was clipped by 0 bases and J by 4 bases; unmatched bases: 3. The germline V gene encodes CDR1 SGHNT and CDR2 YYREEE (reference sequence). DNA for the CDR3: TGTGCCAGCAGCTTGGACAGGGGAGGCTATGGCTACACCTTC. This codes for CASSLDRGGYGYTF.

J is TRBJ1-6 and V is TRBV6-5; D is undetermined. Germline V CDR1 and CDR2: MNHEY, SVGAGI. The CDR3 has 13 residues. Trimming cost V 5 bases and J 5 bases, with 7 bases left between them. In nucleotides, the CDR3 is TGTGCCAGCAGTCTAGAGCATAATTCACCCCTCCACTTT. This encodes CASSLEHNSPLHF.

The chain joins TRBV29-1 to TRBJ1-2; D is undetermined. Looked up from germline, CDR1 is SQVTM and CDR2 is ANQGSEA. V was clipped by 1 base and J by 0 bases, with 12 bases between them. CDR3 size: 15 residues. For the CDR3, the DNA is TGCAGCGTTGAAGGAGGGAAGGGAACTAACTATGGCTACACCTTC. Protein product: CSVEGGKGTNYGYTF.

The rearrangement links TRBV5-4 to TRBJ1-2; D gene ambiguous. CDR3 length equals 13 residues. The ends were cut back, 3 bases at V and 5 bases at J, with 11 bases in the middle. In germline, CDR1 is SGHNT, CDR2 YYREEE (reference sequence). Here the CDR3 reads CASSSAQRYGYTF. The CDR3 coding sequence is TGTGCCAGCAGCTCAGCCCAGAGGTATGGCTACACCTTC.

The chain joins TRBV2 to TRBJ1-5, with a weak D call TRBD1 (5 bases). Germline CDR1 and CDR2: SNHLY and FYNNEI. V lost 0 bases and J lost 6, with 6 bases in between. CDR3 length: 13 amino acids. CDR3 residues: CASSEAGGQPQHF. CDR3 coding DNA: TGTGCCAGCAGTGAAGCGGGGGGTCAGCCCCAGCATTTT.

This chain links TRBV28 with TRBJ1-6, with TRBD1 identical over 7 bases. V lost 6 bases to trimming and J lost 12 bases; unmatched junction nucleotides: 20. CDR3 length: 17 amino acids. From germline, CDR1 is MDHEN and CDR2 SYDVKM. The CDR3 DNA follows: TGTGCCAGCAGGTTGCGGACAGGTTCAACGATTCGGGGACCCCTCCACTTT. This translates into CASRLRTGSTIRGPLHF.

This clone appeared a few times. The chain employs TRBV27 and TRBJ1-1; TRBD1 matches 11 bases. CDR3 size: 16 residues. The J segment lost 3 bases and the V segment lost 4 bases, leaving 7 bases of the junction unmatched. Per germline, CDR1 MNHEY and CDR2 SMNVEV (reference sequence). The CDR3 loop is CASSSRTGGFDTEAFF. For the CDR3, the DNA is TGTGCCAGCAGTTCCAGGACAGGGGGCTTCGACACTGAAGCTTTCTTT.

The V call is TRBV28, the J call TRBJ1-2; 7 nucleotides align to TRBD1. Germline CDR1 reads MDHEN; CDR2 reads SYDVKM. After removal of 5 bases from V and 2 bases from J, the junction contained 8 bases not matched to a gene. This CDR3 is built from 15 residues. The CDR3 nucleotides are TGTGCCAGCAGTCCCCATCGGACAGGCAACTATGGCTACACCTTC. Its translation: CASSPHRTGNYGYTF.

The V gene is TRBV7-3, the J gene TRBJ1-2; 7 bases match TRBD1. The CDR3 consists of 13 residues. Germline trimming cut 5 bases from V and 8 bases from J; bases unmatched to any gene: 8. Germline V gene sequence: CDR1 SGHTA, CDR2 FQGTGA. This CDR3 reads CASSAGGGSGYTF. The CDR3 nucleotides read TGTGCCAGCAGCGCAGGGGGAGGTAGCGGCTACACCTTC. Using reference TRBV7-3 and TRBJ1-2 for the parts outside the CDR3, the full variable domain is GAGVSQTPSNKVTEKGKYVELRCDPISGHTALYWYRQSLGQGPEFLIYFQGTGAADDSGLPNDRFFAVRPEGSVSTLKIQRTERGDSAVYLCASSAGGGSGYTFGSGTRLTVV.

The chain is built from TRBV18 and TRBJ2-7; perhaps TRBD1 as D (5 bases). The ends were cut back, 2 bases at V and 3 bases at J, with 11 bases in the middle. The germline gives CDR1 KGHSH, CDR2 LQKENI. The CDR3 runs 14 residues. The CDR3 sequence: CASSPLGQDYEQYF. CDR3 nucleotide sequence: TGTGCCAGCTCACCATTGGGGCAGGACTACGAGCAGTACTTC.

V is TRBV6-5 and J is TRBJ1-4; tentatively, D is TRBD1 (6 bases). V was cut by 6 bases and J by 8 bases, with 16 bases left in between. The germline gives CDR1 MNHEY, CDR2 SVGAGI. CDR3 length: 14 residues. This CDR3 is CASRPRGPHEKLFF. The CDR3 region has the DNA TGTGCCAGCAGACCCAGGGGACCACACGAAAAACTGTTTTTT.

V is TRBV12-3 or TRBV12-4 and J is TRBJ1-5; perhaps TRBD1 as D (6 bases). Trimming shortened V by 5 bases and J by 5 bases, and 10 bases separated the two germline ends. The CDR3 is made up of 13 amino acids. CDR3 sequence reads: CASSRTVDQPQHF. As DNA, the CDR3 is TGTGCCAGCAGTCGGACAGTGGATCAGCCCCAGCATTTT.

This chain links TRBV20-1 with TRBJ2-1, with 7 bases identical to TRBD2. Germline V gives CDR1 DFQATT, CDR2 SNEGSKA (reference sequence). There are 16 residues in the CDR3. Unmatched junction bases numbered 17, after V lost 3 bases and J lost 9 bases. The CDR3 nucleotides read TGCAGTGCTAGTTTTTCGTCGGGGCTCTCGGGGGGTGAGCAGTTCTTC. Amino acid sequence: CSASFSSGLSGGEQFF.

This clone was observed a few times. The rearrangement uses TRBV11-2 and TRBJ2-7; no reliable D call. With 3 bases removed from V and 7 bases from J, the gap between germline ends came to 7 bases. The CDR3 is 11 amino acids. Germline assignment: CDR1 SGHAT and CDR2 FQNNGV. CDR3 amino acids: CASSFAVEQYF. The CDR3 DNA sequence: TGTGCCAGCAGCTTCGCGGTGGAGCAGTACTTC.

This clone has just a few counts. V is TRBV4-1 and J is TRBJ1-5; tentative D call: TRBD1 (5 bases). The CDR3 spans 14 residues. V gave up 3 bases and J gave up 5 bases, with 11 bases separating them. CDR1 is MGHRA and CDR2 is YSYEKL in the germline V gene. The CDR3 nucleotides read TGCGCCAGCAGCCAGAATGGGGGGGATCAGCCCCAGCATTTT. Translated, it gives CASSQNGGDQPQHF.

This clone showed up just a few times. Different DNA sequences within this sample yield the same CDR3. The CDR3 here is CASSSLAGESGELFF. DNA for the CDR3: TGTGCCAGCAGCTCTCTAGCGGGAGAGAGCGGGGAGCTGTTTTTT. V and J are TRBV7-9 and TRBJ2-2, with 10 nucleotides matching TRBD2. The ends lost 4 bases at V and 7 bases at J; junction bases unmatched: 6. Germline lookup yields CDR1 SEHNR and CDR2 FQNEAQ (reference sequence). CDR3 length: 15 amino acids. The full variable domain, its missing parts supplied by reference TRBV7-9 and TRBJ2-2, is DTGVSQNPRHKITKRGQNVTFRCDPISEHNRLYWYRQTLGQGPEFLTYFQNEAQLEKSRLLSDRFSAERPKGSFSTLEIQRTEQGDSAMYLCASSSLAGESGELFFGEGSRLTVL.

V and J are TRBV6-1 and TRBJ2-6; TRBD1 agrees at 11 bases. Trimming at V came to 3 bases and at J to 1 base, leaving 5 bases not matched to a gene. This CDR3 contains 18 residues. Per the germline V gene, CDR1 is MNHNS and CDR2 is SASEGT. The CDR3 DNA reads as TGTGCCAGCAGTGACCCGGGACAGGGGGTTTCTGGGGCCAACGTCCTGACTTTC. Translated: CASSDPGQGVSGANVLTF.

The chain employs TRBV7-3 and TRBJ1-2, with 10 bases identical to TRBD1. The CDR3 contains 16 residues. The germline V gene encodes CDR1 SGHTA and CDR2 FQGTGA. V gave up 5 bases and J gave up 4 bases; unmatched junction bases: 10. CDR3 loop: CASSRSGTGETYGYTF. CDR3 sequence (DNA): TGTGCCAGCAGCCGTTCCGGGACAGGGGAGACCTATGGCTACACCTTC.

The chain links TRBV7-3 to TRBJ1-4; D is possibly TRBD1 (6 bases). The germline gives CDR1 SGHTA, CDR2 FQGTGA. The ends were cut back, 7 bases at V and 2 bases at J, with 14 bases in the middle. The CDR3 runs 15 residues. Here the CDR3 reads CASNQTGPTNEKLFF. In DNA, the CDR3 is TGTGCCAGCAACCAAACAGGGCCGACTAATGAAAAACTGTTTTTT.

This chain uses TRBV9 with TRBJ1-6; TRBD1 might be the D (6 bases). The V gene lost 4 bases and the J gene lost 9 bases, with 14 bases spanning the gap. The CDR3 has 14 residues. Germline V lookup: CDR1 SGDLS, CDR2 YYNGEE. The chain's CDR3 is CASSYQGPGSPLHF. As DNA, the CDR3 is TGTGCCAGCAGCTACCAGGGGCCGGGTTCACCCCTCCACTTT.

The V call is TRBV28, the J call TRBJ2-7, with D maybe TRBD2 (6 bases). Germline-derived CDR1 and CDR2 are MDHEN and SYDVKM. CDR3 length equals 14 residues. Trimming stripped 2 bases from V and 1 base from J, with 9 bases between. The CDR3 coding sequence is TGTGCCAGCAGTTTACGGGAGCGGTCCTACGAGCAGTACTTC. Residues: CASSLRERSYEQYF.

V is TRBV11-2 and J is TRBJ1-1; TRBD1 aligns across 10 bases. The V gene end was trimmed by 5 bases and the J gene end by 4 bases; junction bases not matched to a gene: 4. Germline CDR1 reads SGHAT; CDR2 reads FQNNGV. The CDR3 extends over 14 amino acids. CDR3 sequence (DNA): TGTGCCAGCAGCCTCGGACAGGGGGGCACTGAAGCTTTCTTT. Residues: CASSLGQGGTEAFF.

The V and J genes are TRBV11-2 and TRBJ2-3, with 13 positions matching TRBD2. CDR3 length: 16 residues. Germline V gives CDR1 SGHAT, CDR2 FQNNGV. J was trimmed by 5 bases and V by 4 bases; bases with no gene match: 6. The chain's CDR3 is CASSSGLAGALDTQYF. In DNA, the CDR3 is TGTGCCAGCAGCTCCGGACTAGCGGGGGCTCTAGATACGCAGTATTTT. The variable domain in full, with the rest retrieved from reference TRBV11-2 and TRBJ2-3, is EAGVAQSPRYKIIEKRQSVAFWCNPISGHATLYWYQQILGQGPKLLIQFQNNGVVDDSQLPKDRFSAERLKGVDSTLKIQPAKLEDSAVYLCASSSGLAGALDTQYFGPGTRLTVL.

The V gene is TRBV28, the J gene TRBJ2-7; D remains ambiguous. V was clipped by 8 bases and J by 2 bases, with 16 bases between them. Germline V gives CDR1 MDHEN, CDR2 SYDVKM. This CDR3 has 14 residues. DNA for the CDR3: TGTGCCAGCGGCCTTTTTAGCTCGCCCTACGAGCAGTACTTC. It specifies CASGLFSSPYEQYF.